These 32 T cell receptor beta chains came from one sample sequenced in a study of cytomegalovirus exposure and HLA in healthy donors. 13 Jbeta primers and 60 Vbeta primers were used for the PCR. Sequenced by immunoSEQ multiplex PCR; TCRdb stores in-frame clones only, minus some. The sample includes about 110,000 clones, 60% to 85% seen only once; the top ten take roughly 6%. The sequenced material came from PBMCs. Receptors originate from a male donor in good health and CMV-seronegative.

The sample holds one count of this clone. The chain employs TRBV7-2 and TRBJ2-2; D is perhaps TRBD1 (6 bases). V was shortened by 7 bases and J by 8 bases, with 26 bases between the two germline ends. The CDR3 is 17 amino acids. Looked up from germline, CDR1 is SGHTA and CDR2 is FQGNSA. The CDR3 here is CASTLAGTRRVTGELFF. The CDR3 DNA follows: TGTGCCAGCACCCTAGCCGGGACACGCCGCGTAACAGGGGAGCTGTTTTTT.

This chain links TRBV19 with TRBJ1-1; 12 positions agree with TRBD1. The junction had 6 bases not matched to a gene; V was cut back by 11 bases and J by 2 bases. This CDR3 spans 14 amino acids. The germline V gene has CDR1 LNHDA and CDR2 SQIVND (reference sequence). CDR3 nucleotides: TGTGCCTGGGGGACAGGGGGCCCTAACACTGAAGCTTTCTTT. Translated, it gives CAWGTGGPNTEAFF.

The CDR3 reads CASSSTSGRYEQYF. CDR3 in DNA: TGTGCCAGCAGCTCGACTAGCGGGAGATACGAGCAGTACTTC. The chain recombines TRBV5-4 with TRBJ2-5; 12 bases fit TRBD2. The assigned J gene may be wrong: the sequence end matches TRBJ2-7 better. The length of the CDR3 is 14 residues. CDR1 SGHNT and CDR2 YYREEE come from the germline V gene (reference sequence).

V and J are TRBV28 and TRBJ1-1, with a weak D call TRBD1 (6 bases). Germline V gene data show CDR1 as MDHEN and CDR2 as SYDVKM. V lost 7 bases and J lost 7, with 13 bases in between. There are 12 residues in the CDR3. CDR3 sequence (DNA): TGTGCCAGCACCACTTGGGACATTGAAGCTTTCTTT. As protein: CASTTWDIEAFF.

This chain links TRBV7-9 with TRBJ1-2; 7 nucleotides align to TRBD1. CDR1 and CDR2 from the germline V gene are SEHNR and FQNEAQ (reference sequence). V lost 5 bases to trimming and J lost 5 bases; unmatched junction nucleotides: 2. The CDR3 extends over 12 amino acids. The CDR3 region is CASSPGGYGYTF. The CDR3 region has the DNA TGTGCCAGCAGCCCAGGGGGATATGGCTACACCTTC.

CDR3 coding DNA: TGTGCCAGCAGTACGCATATGGACAGGTCCTACGAGCAGTACTTC. It specifies CASSTHMDRSYEQYF. The genes are TRBV27 and TRBJ2-7; 7 bases map to TRBD1. Unmatched junction bases numbered 8, after V lost 5 bases and J lost 1 base. CDR3 length: 15 residues. The V gene's germline CDR1 is MNHEY and CDR2 SMNVEV (reference sequence).

The chain is built from TRBV21-1 and TRBJ1-2; no DNA check was done on the table's D call, TRBD1. TRBV21-1 is termed a pseudogene. The CDR3 has 15 residues. DNA for the CDR3: TGTGCCAGCCCCCTAACCCCAGGTGCTAACTATGGCTACACCTTC. This translates into CASPLTPGANYGYTF.

This chain connects TRBV27 to TRBJ2-1; 11 bases match TRBD1. This CDR3 has 15 residues. The V segment lost 8 bases and the J segment 6 bases; nucleotides outside the gene matches: 9. The germline V gene has CDR1 MNHEY and CDR2 SMNVEV (reference sequence). In nucleotides, the CDR3 is TGTGCCAGCGGGTTGGACAGGGGGCGCTTCAATGAGCAGTTCTTC. Translated: CASGLDRGRFNEQFF.

The rearrangement joins TRBV28 to TRBJ2-7, with D maybe TRBD1 (6 bases). In germline, CDR1 is MDHEN, CDR2 SYDVKM. The CDR3 extends over 15 amino acids. Trimming took 8 bases from V and 1 from J, leaving 18 bases between them. CDR3 protein: CASQIGTLGSYEQYF. In DNA form, the CDR3 reads TGTGCCAGCCAGATCGGGACACTCGGATCCTACGAGCAGTACTTC.

The rearrangement uses TRBV9 and TRBJ2-2, with TRBD2 as a possible D gene (6 bases). Trimming cost V 2 bases and J 0 bases, with 8 bases left between them. Germline CDR1 SGDLS, CDR2 YYNGEE. The CDR3 consists of 15 residues. CDR3: CASSVSGSNTGELFF. The CDR3 coding sequence is TGTGCCAGCAGCGTTAGCGGCTCGAACACCGGGGAGCTGTTTTTT. Supplemented by reference TRBV9 and TRBJ2-2, the full variable domain reads DSGVTQTPKHLITATGQRVTLRCSPRSGDLSVYWYQQSLDQGLQFLIQYYNGEERAKGNILERFSAQQFPDLHSELNLSSLELGDSALYFCASSVSGSNTGELFFGEGSRLTVL.

The V call is TRBV7-8, the J call TRBJ2-3; D is unclear. Germline assignment: CDR1 SGHVS and CDR2 FQNEAQ. The V end lost 3 bases, the J end lost 0 bases, and 7 bases lay between the germline ends. This CDR3 contains 14 residues. The CDR3 nucleotides are TGTGCCAGCAGCTTCCCGCAGAGCACAGATACGCAGTATTTT. It encodes CASSFPQSTDTQYF.

CDR3 in DNA: TGTGCCAGCAGTCCTCGACTAGCGAATGAGCAGTACTTC. Translating it yields CASSPRLANEQYF. The gene calls are TRBV2 and TRBJ2-7; TRBD2 aligns across 8 bases. The CDR3 is made up of 13 amino acids. Germline CDR1 and CDR2: SNHLY and FYNNEI. V lost 5 bases to trimming and J lost 7 bases; unmatched junction nucleotides: 7.

The CDR3 loop is CAIGTSGRKETTGELFF. CDR3 coding DNA: TGTGCCATCGGGACTAGCGGGAGAAAGGAAACCACCGGGGAGCTGTTTTTT. The rearrangement uses TRBV10-3 and TRBJ2-2, with 14 bases aligning to TRBD2. With V trimmed by 8 bases and J by 4 bases, 9 bases remained unmatched. Germline-derived CDR1 and CDR2 are ENHRY and SYGVKD. This CDR3 comprises 17 residues.

The chain links TRBV5-1 to TRBJ2-7; 12 bases match TRBD2. The CDR3 spans 17 residues. Germline V gene lookup returns CDR1 SGHRS and CDR2 YFSETQ. Trimming at V came to 0 bases and at J to 7 bases, leaving 11 bases not matched to a gene. CDR3 sequence: CASSLGPLAGGSGEQYF. CDR3 sequence (DNA): TGCGCCAGCAGCTTGGGACCACTAGCGGGAGGAAGTGGGGAGCAGTACTTC.

This clone was recorded only once. The chain has TRBV30 and TRBJ2-3, with 10 positions matching TRBD2. After removal of 2 bases from V and 0 bases from J, the junction contained 5 bases not matched to a gene. Germline CDR1 reads GTSNPN; CDR2 reads SVGIG (reference sequence). The CDR3 is made up of 16 amino acids. DNA for the CDR3: TGTGCCTGGAGTCGCCGGACTAGCGGCAGCACAGATACGCAGTATTTT. It yields the protein CAWSRRTSGSTDTQYF.

The chain couples TRBV28 to TRBJ1-3, with a weak D call TRBD1 (5 bases). V was pared by 1 base and J by 0 bases, with 16 bases between. The CDR3 totals 18 residues. Per the germline V gene, CDR1 is MDHEN and CDR2 is SYDVKM. Here the CDR3 DNA reads TGTGCCAGCAGTTTATCTAGGGCGGGACTTAACTCTGGAAACACCATATATTTT. Translating gives CASSLSRAGLNSGNTIYF. Using reference TRBV28 and TRBJ1-3 for the parts outside the CDR3, the full variable domain is DVKVTQSSRYLVKRTGEKVFLECVQDMDHENMFWYRQDPGLGLRLIYFSYDVKMKEKGDIPEGYSVSREKKERFSLILESASTNQTSMYLCASSLSRAGLNSGNTIYFGEGSWLTVV.

V is TRBV30 and J is TRBJ2-7; tentatively, D is TRBD1 (6 bases). Per the germline V gene, CDR1 is GTSNPN and CDR2 is SVGIG (reference sequence). The CDR3 loop spans 12 amino acids. CDR3 nucleotide sequence: TGTGCTTTACAGGGTTTGCCCTACGAGCAGTACTTC. This translates into CALQGLPYEQYF. The full variable domain, its missing parts supplied by reference TRBV30 and TRBJ2-7, is SQTIHQWPATLVQPVGSPLSLECTVEGTSNPNLYWYRQAAGRGLQLLFYSVGIGQISSEVPQNLSASRPQDRQFILSSKKLLLSDSGFYLCALQGLPYEQYFGPGTRLTVT.

The V and J genes are TRBV4-2 and TRBJ2-7; 7 positions agree with TRBD2. Germline CDR1 LGHNA, CDR2 YNFKEQ. This CDR3 comprises 19 residues. J lost 6 bases, V lost 0 bases, and 20 bases had no gene match. The DNA for the CDR3 is TGTGCCAGCAGCCAAGATGTTTTCCGGGGTAGCGGGCCGATTCCCGAGCAGTACTTC. Amino acids: CASSQDVFRGSGPIPEQYF.

The gene calls are TRBV28 and TRBJ1-5; tentatively, D is TRBD1 (6 bases). V was trimmed by 1 base and J by 9 bases, leaving 10 bases between them. The CDR3 has 13 amino acids. CDR1 is MDHEN, CDR2 SYDVKM, per germline. The CDR3 DNA reads TGTGCCAGCAGTTTATACAGGGCGGGGCCCCAGCATTTT. Its protein product is CASSLYRAGPQHF.

This chain links TRBV19 with TRBJ1-2; D unclear. CDR3 length: 18 amino acids. The germline CDR1 and CDR2 sequences are LNHDA and SQIVND (reference sequence). V lost 3 bases to trimming and J lost 1 base, with 21 bases between them. This CDR3 is CASSIGVEERVLNYGYTF. The CDR3 nucleotides are TGTGCCAGTAGTATCGGTGTAGAGGAACGGGTCCTTAACTATGGCTACACCTTC.

This sequence joins TRBV30 and TRBJ2-7, with D maybe TRBD1 (6 bases). Trimming stripped 2 bases from V and 0 bases from J, with 14 bases between. Germline CDR1 is GTSNPN and CDR2 is SVGIG (reference sequence). The CDR3 is 15 residues long. In nucleotides, the CDR3 is TGTGCCTGGAGTCGAAGAGGGACACCCTCCTACGAGCAGTACTTC. This sequence encodes CAWSRRGTPSYEQYF.

The gene calls are TRBV6-6 and TRBJ1-2; 8 bases are a match to TRBD1. This CDR3 contains 14 residues. The V and J ends lost 4 bases and 4 bases, in that order; junction bases with no gene match: 5. In germline, CDR1 is MNHNY, CDR2 SVGAGI (reference sequence). DNA for the CDR3: TGTGCCAGCAGTTTCTCAGGGGGCTCCTATGGCTACACCTTC. Its protein product is CASSFSGGSYGYTF.

The chain combines TRBV30 with TRBJ2-4; TRBD2 agrees at 8 bases. Germline trimming cut 2 bases from V and 6 bases from J; bases unmatched to any gene: 9. The CDR3 is made up of 15 amino acids. Germline lookup yields CDR1 GTSNPN and CDR2 SVGIG (reference sequence). CDR3 nucleotides: TGTGCCTGGAGTCGAACTAGCGGTTGGGGAAACATTCAGTACTTC. Encoded protein: CAWSRTSGWGNIQYF. Variable domain in full (rest from reference TRBV30 and TRBJ2-4): SQTIHQWPATLVQPVGSPLSLECTVEGTSNPNLYWYRQAAGRGLQLLFYSVGIGQISSEVPQNLSASRPQDRQFILSSKKLLLSDSGFYLCAWSRTSGWGNIQYFGAGTRLSVL.

This sequence joins TRBV9 and TRBJ1-2, with D perhaps TRBD1 (5 bases). The germline V gene encodes CDR1 SGDLS and CDR2 YYNGEE. Trimming took 3 bases from V and 4 from J, leaving 7 bases between them. The length of the CDR3 is 12 residues. DNA of the CDR3: TGTGCCAGCAGCGGACAGACCTATGGCTACACCTTC. It encodes CASSGQTYGYTF.

This clone was picked up a small number of times. The chain is built from TRBV4-3 and TRBJ1-5; possible D gene TRBD1, 6 bases. Germline lookup yields CDR1 LGHNA and CDR2 YSLEER. This CDR3 spans 15 amino acids. V dropped 5 bases and J dropped 7 bases, with 18 bases sitting between them. CDR3 protein: CASSMGGGVRQPQHF. CDR3 DNA sequence: TGCGCCAGCAGCATGGGAGGGGGAGTTAGACAGCCCCAGCATTTT.

The genes are TRBV18 and TRBJ2-3; maybe TRBD2 (6 bases). The V gene lost 8 bases and the J gene lost 0 bases, with 12 bases spanning the gap. The CDR3 has 14 amino acids. CDR1 KGHSH and CDR2 LQKENI come from the germline V gene. In nucleotides, the CDR3 is TGTGCCAGCCTAAAGGGAGGAAGCACAGATACGCAGTATTTT. It yields the protein CASLKGGSTDTQYF.

This rearrangement joins TRBV27 to TRBJ2-2; TRBD2 might be the D (5 bases). Trimming stripped 5 bases from V and 5 bases from J, with 12 bases between. Per germline, CDR1 MNHEY and CDR2 SMNVEV (reference sequence). CDR3 length: 14 residues. The CDR3 coding sequence is TGTGCCAGCAGTCTGTTGCAGCGGACCGGGGAGCTGTTTTTT. Translating it yields CASSLLQRTGELFF.

V and J are TRBV9 and TRBJ2-3; 11 bases line up with TRBD2. Germline values: CDR1 SGDLS, CDR2 YYNGEE. Trimming took 3 bases from V and 4 from J; bases not matched to a gene: 7. CDR3 length: 16 amino acids. This chain's CDR3 is CASSAIAGGPADTQYF. The CDR3 DNA reads TGTGCCAGCAGCGCGATAGCGGGAGGGCCGGCAGATACGCAGTATTTT. Complete variable domain (other parts from reference TRBV9 and TRBJ2-3): DSGVTQTPKHLITATGQRVTLRCSPRSGDLSVYWYQQSLDQGLQFLIQYYNGEERAKGNILERFSAQQFPDLHSELNLSSLELGDSALYFCASSAIAGGPADTQYFGPGTRLTVL.

In nucleotides, the CDR3 is TGCGCCAGCAGCTCCGGCCTAGCCTCCTCTGGGGCCAACGTCCTGACTTTC. Translation gives CASSSGLASSGANVLTF. The J gene is TRBJ2-6, the V gene TRBV5-1; D perhaps matches TRBD2 (5 bases). Looked up from germline, CDR1 is SGHRS and CDR2 is YFSETQ. The CDR3 loop spans 17 amino acids. The V and J ends lost 3 bases and 0 bases respectively, with 13 bases between them.

In regard to this clone: Germline is not matched at one junction end, which may reflect a read error. The V and J genes are TRBV11-3 and TRBJ2-7; D gene unclear. The CDR3 is 18 amino acids. In germline, CDR1 is SGHNT, CDR2 YENEEA. CDR3 sequence: CASSLVFNRPPLSYEQCF. The CDR3 DNA sequence: TGTGCCAGCAGCTTAGTTTTTAACAGACCCCCCCTCTCCTACGAGCAGTGCTTC.

The chain recombines TRBV10-1 with TRBJ2-5; weak D call: TRBD2 (5 bases). The CDR3 length is 15 residues. CDR1 is WNHNN, CDR2 SYGVQD, per germline (reference sequence). Trimming cost V 1 base and J 1 base, with 10 bases left between them. CDR3: CASSEYGEPQETQYF. The DNA of the CDR3 is TGCGCCAGCAGTGAGTATGGGGAGCCCCAAGAGACCCAGTACTTC.

V gene TRBV5-8 combines with J gene TRBJ2-4, with 8 bases lining up with TRBD1. V shed 4 bases and J 5 bases; nucleotides not matched to a gene: 8. Germline V gives CDR1 SGHTS, CDR2 YDEGEE. The CDR3 runs 15 residues. CDR3 sequence: CASSPSGGGQNIQYF. DNA for the CDR3: TGTGCCAGCAGCCCCTCAGGGGGCGGCCAAAACATTCAGTACTTC.